Listed below are T cell receptor beta chains from one sample, sequenced in a study of neoadjuvant nivolumab and ipilimumab in lung cancer. TCRdb keeps only in-frame clones here, not all; method: immunoSEQ multiplex PCR. Of about 30,000 clones listed, roughly nine tenths are singletons. The sample in question was peripheral blood, obtained after neoadjuvant nivolumab, alone or with ipilimumab, at or shortly before surgery. Every receptor here comes from an adult with non-small cell lung cancer. The CDR3 runs from the conserved cysteine through the conserved F or W. D genes are given only for firm matches. Clone sizes are given selectively: once, few, many, or a class where the clone is expanded.

clone_size d_call j_call v_call cdr3_aa cdr3_nt
NA NA TRBJ2-3 TRBV7-9 CASSSGRTDTQYF TGTGCCAGCAGCTCGGGTCGCACAGATACGCAGTATTTT
NA NA TRBJ1-3 TRBV6-5 CASSGTSGNTIYF TGTGCCAGCAGCGGGACATCGGGAAACACCATATATTTT
NA NA TRBJ1-2 TRBV5-4 CASSLRVGYGYTF TGTGCCAGCAGCTTGAGGGTGGGCTATGGCTACACCTTC
NA TRBD2 TRBJ2-7 TRBV9 CASSVDPLAGVSEQYF TGTGCCAGCAGCGTCGACCCCTTAGCGGGAGTTAGCGAGCAGTACTTC
NA TRBD2 TRBJ2-7 TRBV27 CASSRGTSGSYEQYF TGTGCCAGCAGCCGAGGGACTAGCGGTTCCTACGAGCAGTACTTC
NA TRBD2 TRBJ2-7 TRBV7-6 CASSLGSGGGIYEQYF TGTGCCAGCAGCTTAGGGTCGGGCGGGGGGATCTACGAGCAGTACTTC
NA NA TRBJ1-1 TRBV13 CASIRTPNTEAFF TGTGCCAGCATCCGTACCCCGAACACTGAAGCTTTCTTT
NA NA TRBJ2-5 TRBV7-3 CASSLGLGETQYF TGTGCCAGCAGCTTGGGTCTGGGAGAGACCCAGTACTTC
NA NA TRBJ2-1 TRBV5-1 CASSSDISYNEQFF TGCGCCAGCAGCTCTGACATCTCCTACAATGAGCAGTTCTTC
NA NA TRBJ1-2 TRBV2 CASNQRTDGYGYTF TGTGCCAGCAACCAAAGGACAGACGGCTACGGCTACACCTTC
NA TRBD2 TRBJ2-7 TRBV10-2 CASSPSGVSYEQYF TGCGCCAGCAGCCCCAGCGGGGTCTCCTACGAGCAGTACTTC
NA TRBD1 TRBJ1-2 TRBV9 CASSRDREGGYTF TGTGCCAGCAGCCGCGACAGGGAGGGCGGCTACACCTTC
NA NA TRBJ1-2 TRBV29-1 CSVEEGIGGYTF TGCAGCGTTGAGGAAGGGATAGGTGGCTACACCTTC
once NA TRBJ2-3 TRBV6-5 CASSYEGRSDTQYF TGTGCCAGCAGTTACGAGGGGAGATCAGATACGCAGTATTTT
NA TRBD1 TRBJ1-2 TRBV5-1 CASSFSRDRSYGYTF TGCGCCAGCAGCTTTTCCCGGGACAGGTCTTATGGCTACACCTTC
NA NA TRBJ1-1 TRBV11-2 CASSPYPLAVSMNTEAFF TGTGCCAGCAGCCCATACCCCCTGGCAGTTAGCATGAACACTGAAGCTTTCTTT
NA TRBD1 TRBJ1-2 TRBV9 CASSALGTGGSYGYTF TGTGCCAGCAGCGCATTAGGGACAGGGGGAAGCTATGGCTACACCTTC
NA NA TRBJ2-7 TRBV10-3 CAISERTYEQYF TGTGCCATCAGTGAACGGACCTACGAGCAGTACTTC
NA NA TRBJ1-1 TRBV14 CASSQEALLRGTEAFF TGTGCCAGCAGCCAAGAAGCGCTCTTGAGGGGCACTGAAGCTTTCTTT
NA TRBD1 TRBJ1-5 TRBV6-6 CASSFSGTGSQPQHF TGTGCCAGCAGTTTTTCGGGGACAGGGAGTCAGCCCCAGCATTTT
once TRBD1 TRBJ1-2 TRBV19 CAELTGEYGYTF TGTGCCGAATTAACAGGGGAATATGGCTACACCTTC
once NA TRBJ2-3 TRBV5-1 CASSFLAIEGTDTQYF TGCGCCAGCAGCTTCCTAGCAATTGAAGGTACAGATACGCAGTATTTT
NA NA TRBJ1-1 TRBV28 CASSPRSEAFF TGTGCCAGCAGCCCTCGGTCTGAAGCTTTCTTT
few TRBD2 TRBJ2-1 TRBV7-7 CASSLTGLAGNEQFF TGTGCCAGCAGTTTAACGGGACTAGCGGGAAATGAGCAGTTCTTC
NA NA TRBJ2-7 TRBV5-1 CASSPGGTRAYEQYF TGCGCCAGCAGCCCCGGCGGTACCAGGGCTTACGAGCAGTACTTC
NA TRBD2 TRBJ2-2 TRBV18 CASSPPSGSGELFF TGTGCCAGCTCACCCCCTAGCGGGAGCGGGGAGCTGTTTTTT
NA NA TRBJ2-7 TRBV5-1 CASSFGVTYEQYF TGCGCCAGCAGCTTCGGGGTCACCTACGAGCAGTACTTC
NA TRBD2 TRBJ2-1 TRBV5-1 CASSYPASGDTYNEQFF TGCGCCAGCAGCTACCCGGCTAGCGGGGATACCTACAATGAGCAGTTCTTC
NA NA TRBJ1-1 TRBV6-5 CASRAGPRVAAFF TGTGCCAGCAGGGCCGGGCCTCGGGTAGCAGCTTTCTTT
NA TRBD2 TRBJ2-7 TRBV19 CASSIPRTSGRHEQYF TGTGCCAGTAGTATCCCCAGGACTAGCGGGAGACACGAGCAGTACTTC
NA NA TRBJ2-3 TRBV15 CATSRVGGQGNSWTQYF TGTGCCACCAGCAGAGTGGGGGGGCAGGGAAACAGTTGGACGCAGTATTTT
NA TRBD1 TRBJ1-2 TRBV9 CASSPYDRVGHYGYTF TGTGCCAGCAGCCCCTATGACAGGGTTGGACATTATGGCTACACCTTC
NA NA TRBJ2-7 TRBV5-1 CASSLTGSNSREQYF TGCGCCAGCAGCTTGACTGGGAGCAATAGTCGCGAGCAGTACTTC
NA TRBD2 TRBJ2-1 TRBV6-5 CASNGAGGRNEQFF TGTGCCAGCAACGGAGCGGGAGGGCGGAATGAGCAGTTCTTC
NA NA TRBJ2-7 TRBV5-1 CASSRSGERAEQYF TGCGCCAGCAGCAGATCAGGGGAGCGGGCCGAGCAGTACTTC
NA NA TRBJ1-2 TRBV2 CASSLGTVQAYGYTF TGTGCCAGCAGTCTCGGGACTGTCCAAGCCTATGGCTACACCTTC
NA NA TRBJ2-7 TRBV5-4 CASSLVSRTEQYF TGTGCCAGCAGCTTGGTTTCTAGGACCGAGCAGTACTTC
NA NA TRBJ1-4 TRBV9 CASSASEGIEKLFF TGTGCCAGCAGCGCCTCAGAAGGAATCGAAAAACTGTTTTTT
few NA TRBJ1-5 TRBV6-1 CASSRRGDSNQPQHF TGTGCCAGCAGCCGACGGGGCGATAGCAATCAGCCCCAGCATTTT
NA NA TRBJ1-2 TRBV29-1 CSVSGYYGYTF TGCAGCGTATCAGGGTACTATGGCTACACCTTC
NA NA TRBJ2-2 TRBV10-1 CASRSGGSGELFF TGCGCCAGCAGGAGTGGGGGTAGCGGGGAGCTGTTTTTT
NA NA TRBJ2-1 TRBV5-5 CASSSLSGQSYRQFF TGTGCCAGCAGCTCCCTCTCGGGACAATCATATAGGCAGTTCTTC
NA TRBD2 TRBJ2-1 TRBV7-9 CASSLAGGLAGGREQFF TGTGCCAGCAGCTTGGCGGGAGGACTAGCGGGAGGGCGTGAGCAGTTCTTC
few NA TRBJ1-1 TRBV9 CASGTRGQNTEAFF TGTGCCAGCGGCACTCGGGGTCAGAACACTGAAGCTTTCTTT
NA NA TRBJ1-4 TRBV29-1 CSVGGRGGEKLFF TGCAGCGTCGGGGGACGGGGCGGAGAAAAACTGTTTTTT
NA NA TRBJ2-7 TRBV5-1 CASSSRGASYEQYF TGCGCCAGCAGCTCCAGGGGGGCCTCCTACGAGCAGTACTTC
NA NA TRBJ1-4 TRBV9 CASSVWGGALNEKLFF TGTGCCAGCAGCGTGTGGGGCGGGGCGTTGAATGAAAAACTGTTTTTT
NA NA TRBJ2-3 TRBV29-1 CSVVADSTDTQYF TGCAGCGTTGTAGCGGATAGCACAGATACGCAGTATTTT
NA NA TRBJ1-2 TRBV7-9 CASSLGQPYGYTF TGTGCCAGCAGCTTAGGCCAGCCCTATGGCTACACCTTC
NA NA TRBJ2-1 TRBV5-6 CASSLEWSLGNEQFF TGTGCCAGCAGCTTGGAGTGGAGCTTAGGCAATGAGCAGTTCTTC
NA NA TRBJ2-7 TRBV5-1 CASSLGGSPPAYEQYF TGCGCCAGCAGCTTGGGGGGTTCACCGCCTGCCTACGAGCAGTACTTC
NA NA TRBJ2-1 TRBV5-6 CASSLVGTAGIF TGTGCCAGCAGCTTAGTTGGGACAGCGGGGATCTTC
NA NA TRBJ1-2 TRBV9 CASSADGIASYGYTF TGTGCCAGCAGCGCGGACGGGATTGCCAGCTATGGCTACACCTTC